Listed here are 2 T cell receptor beta chains from one sample, sequenced in a study of graft-versus-host responses after intestinal transplantation. Their target antigens are unknown. The method was immunoSEQ multiplex PCR; TCRdb's version includes in-frame clones alone and lacks a portion of them. The data hold 75,000 to 100,000 clones, with more than 85% observed a single time. The starting material was unstimulated CD4+ T cells sorted from spleen or lymph node cells, obtained before intestinal transplant. All receptors derive from a human donor who received an intestinal transplant.

The J gene is TRBJ2-3, the V gene TRBV7-9; the match to TRBD2 covers 7 bases. With V trimmed by 5 bases and J by 0 bases, 5 bases remained unmatched. Germline loops: CDR1 SEHNR, CDR2 FQNEAQ (reference sequence). The CDR3 is 15 residues long. The CDR3 DNA reads as TGTGCCAGCAGCCGGGGGGTTGCTAGCACAGATACGCAGTATTTT. The encoded protein is CASSRGVASTDTQYF.

This rearrangement joins TRBV18 to TRBJ1-5; possible D gene TRBD1, 5 bases. The CDR3 covers 16 residues. Trimming took 4 bases from V and 0 from J, leaving 13 bases between them. CDR1 is KGHSH, CDR2 LQKENI, per germline. The chain's CDR3 is CASSHSTGNSNQPQHF. CDR3 coding DNA: TGTGCCAGCTCACACAGTACAGGCAATAGCAATCAGCCCCAGCATTTT.